These 18 T cell receptor beta chains were all obtained from the same sample, sequenced in a study of blood T cell repertoires in COVID-19. TCRdb's table, derived via immunoSEQ multiplex PCR, lists solely in-frame clones and lacks some. The sample holds 250,000 to 300,000 clones, around 90% seen once. Sequencing used PBMCs or T cells enriched from blood (not recorded which). All receptors derive from a woman in her 30s who had recovered from COVID-19.

The V and J genes are TRBV5-6 and TRBJ2-1; D may be TRBD2 (5 bases). Trimming cost V 0 bases and J 8 bases, with 9 bases left between them. Germline-derived CDR1 and CDR2 are SGHDT and YYEEEE. The CDR3 has 13 amino acids. CDR3 loop: CASSLAASHEQFF. The CDR3 nucleotides are TGTGCCAGCAGCTTGGCCGCTAGCCATGAGCAGTTCTTC.

The CDR3 sequence is CASSLGTRGRNEQYF. The CDR3 coding sequence is TGTGCCAGCAGCTTAGGTACCAGGGGGAGAAACGAGCAGTACTTC. The rearrangement uses TRBV7-2 and TRBJ2-7; 7 bases agree with TRBD1. The CDR3 has 15 amino acids. Germline V gene sequence: CDR1 SGHTA, CDR2 FQGNSA. Trimming removed 1 base from V and 5 bases from J; junction bases left unmatched: 8.

The chain uses TRBV7-9 and TRBJ2-5, with D perhaps matching TRBD1 (6 bases). This CDR3 comprises 14 residues. Germline CDR1 SEHNR, CDR2 FQNEAQ (reference sequence). Between the trimmed V and J ends, which lost 5 bases and 5 bases, there was a span of 15 bases. In nucleotides, the CDR3 is TGTGCCAGCAGCCATAGGGACATGGACGAGACCCAGTACTTC. Translation: CASSHRDMDETQYF.

The chain combines TRBV29-1 with TRBJ1-1; D might be TRBD1 (5 bases). V gave up 7 bases and J gave up 1 base, with 13 bases separating them. This CDR3 spans 13 amino acids. CDR1 SQVTM and CDR2 ANQGSEA come from the germline V gene. The chain's CDR3 is CSASTAKNTEAFF. The CDR3 coding sequence is TGCAGCGCCTCGACAGCGAAGAACACTGAAGCTTTCTTT.

The V gene is TRBV18, the J gene TRBJ2-3; tentative D call: TRBD1 (5 bases). In germline, CDR1 is KGHSH, CDR2 LQKENI. This CDR3 region has 14 residues. V was clipped by 3 bases and J by 6 bases, with 13 bases between them. The CDR3 sequence: CASSPDMRSDTQYF. Here the CDR3 DNA reads TGTGCCAGCTCACCGGACATGCGCAGCGATACGCAGTATTTT.

V is TRBV10-1 and J is TRBJ2-3; 11 bases line up with TRBD1. Trimming at V came to 2 bases and at J to 14 bases, leaving 15 bases not matched to a gene. Per germline, CDR1 WNHNN and CDR2 SYGVQD (reference sequence). The CDR3 covers 16 residues. CDR3 bases: TGCGCCAGCAGTGAGATGCCGGGACAGGGGGTCGGGGGGGCGTATTTT. This sequence encodes CASSEMPGQGVGGAYF.

This chain connects TRBV2 to TRBJ1-2, with 7 bases matching TRBD1. The CDR3 has 13 amino acids. Germline V CDR1 and CDR2: SNHLY, FYNNEI. V shed 6 bases, J shed 2 bases, and the junction held 3 bases outside the gene matches. The CDR3 sequence is CASSGQENYGYTF. CDR3 DNA: TGTGCCAGCAGCGGACAGGAGAACTATGGCTACACCTTC.

This clone was seen once. This chain links TRBV24-1 with TRBJ2-6; no reliable D call. The germline CDR1 and CDR2 sequences are KGHDR and SFDVKD. V dropped 3 bases and J dropped 0 bases, with 8 bases sitting between them. This CDR3 is built from 16 residues. The CDR3 loop is CATSDTSVSGANVLTF. CDR3 bases: TGTGCCACCAGTGATACCAGTGTCTCTGGGGCCAACGTCCTGACTTTC.

This clone was observed once. V gene TRBV30 combines with J gene TRBJ2-7; 9 nucleotides match TRBD2. V lost 0 bases, J lost 5 bases, and 5 bases stayed unmatched. CDR1 and CDR2 from the germline V gene are GTSNPN and SVGIG (reference sequence). This CDR3 is 14 amino acids long. The CDR3 DNA follows: TGTGCCTGGAGTGTACGTAGCGGGAGAAACGAGCAGTACTTC. It translates to CAWSVRSGRNEQYF.

The J gene is TRBJ2-1, the V gene TRBV7-9; weak D call: TRBD1 (5 bases). V was cut by 5 bases and J by 3 bases, with 11 bases left in between. CDR1 and CDR2 (germline): SEHNR, FQNEAQ (reference sequence). The CDR3 extends over 14 amino acids. CDR3 in DNA: TGTGCCAGCAGCCCGAGGACAAGCTACAATGAGCAGTTCTTC. It translates to CASSPRTSYNEQFF.

This chain uses TRBV13 with TRBJ2-7; D possibly corresponds to TRBD1 (6 bases). The CDR3 consists of 16 residues. Germline CDR1 is PRHDT and CDR2 is FYEKMQ (reference sequence). V was shortened by 3 bases and J by 0 bases, with 15 bases between the two germline ends. CDR3 nucleotide sequence: TGTGCCAGCAGCTTGAGAGACAGGCTACCCTCCTACGAGCAGTACTTC. Translated, it gives CASSLRDRLPSYEQYF. The whole variable domain, filled in from reference TRBV13 and TRBJ2-7, reads AAGVIQSPRHLIKEKRETATLKCYPIPRHDTVYWYQQGPGQDPQFLISFYEKMQSDKGSIPDRFSAQQFSDYHSELNMSSLELGDSALYFCASSLRDRLPSYEQYFGPGTRLTVT.

The chain has TRBV9 and TRBJ2-7; 10 bases are shared with TRBD2. The CDR3 loop spans 14 amino acids. CDR1 and CDR2 (germline): SGDLS, YYNGEE. V was pared by 0 bases and J by 7 bases, with 4 bases of the junction left unmatched. CDR3 nucleotides: TGTGCCAGCAGCGTAGCTAGCGGGAGTGGTGAGCAGTACTTC. This gives the protein CASSVASGSGEQYF.

V is TRBV9 and J is TRBJ2-1, with TRBD2 identical over 7 bases. From germline, CDR1 is SGDLS and CDR2 YYNGEE. The CDR3 has 13 amino acids. J lost 9 bases, V lost 1 base, and 4 bases had no gene match. The CDR3: CASSVKGGSEQFF. The CDR3 bases are TGTGCCAGCAGCGTAAAAGGCGGGAGTGAGCAGTTCTTC.

This sequence joins TRBV19 and TRBJ1-1, with D possibly being TRBD1 (6 bases). CDR3 length equals 14 residues. V lost 3 bases and J 4 bases, leaving 12 bases between the germline ends. In germline, CDR1 is LNHDA, CDR2 SQIVND (reference sequence). The CDR3, as DNA: TGTGCCAGTAGTATGGGGGGGCAACGCACTGAAGCTTTCTTT. It translates to CASSMGGQRTEAFF.

The rearrangement links TRBV7-5 to TRBJ1-1; the tabulated D call, TRBD1, remains unverified against the DNA. TRBV7-5 is tagged as a pseudogene. The CDR3 runs 16 residues. The CDR3 DNA follows: TGTGCCAGAAGCTTAGGATTGGGACAGGGAGCCGGTGAAGCTTTCTTT. It is translated as CARSLGLGQGAGEAFF.

This clone was seen just once. This rearrangement joins TRBV2 to TRBJ1-2, with a weak D call TRBD1 (6 bases). The ends were cut back, 4 bases at V and 7 bases at J, with 13 bases in the middle. Germline V CDR1 and CDR2: SNHLY, FYNNEI. The CDR3 is made up of 13 amino acids. The CDR3 loop is CASSAGARRGYTF. The CDR3 DNA sequence: TGTGCCAGCAGTGCAGGGGCGCGTCGTGGCTACACCTTC. Variable domain in full (rest from reference TRBV2 and TRBJ1-2): EPEVTQTPSHQVTQMGQEVILRCVPISNHLYFYWYRQILGQKVEFLVSFYNNEISEKSEIFDDQFSVERPDGSNFTLKIRSTKLEDSAMYFCASSAGARRGYTFGSGTRLTVV.

This clone showed up just a few times. The chain carries TRBV6-5 and TRBJ1-4, with 7 positions matching TRBD1. V lost 9 bases to trimming and J lost 8 bases; unmatched junction nucleotides: 9. The CDR3 covers 13 residues. Germline CDR1 and CDR2: MNHEY and SVGAGI. The CDR3 nucleotides are TGTGCCAGTACCGGGACAGAATCCGAAAAACTGTTTTTT. Translating gives CASTGTESEKLFF.

Of note for this clone: At one boundary the junction diverges from the germline segment, which might be a read error. The chain combines TRBV7-9 with TRBJ2-7; perhaps TRBD1 as D (6 bases). Per germline, CDR1 SEHNR and CDR2 FQNEAQ (reference sequence). The CDR3 is made up of 14 amino acids. CDR3: CASSLAAPGVGKDF. The CDR3 DNA reads TGTGCCAGCAGCTTAGCGGCTCCAGGGGTGGGTAAGGACTTC.